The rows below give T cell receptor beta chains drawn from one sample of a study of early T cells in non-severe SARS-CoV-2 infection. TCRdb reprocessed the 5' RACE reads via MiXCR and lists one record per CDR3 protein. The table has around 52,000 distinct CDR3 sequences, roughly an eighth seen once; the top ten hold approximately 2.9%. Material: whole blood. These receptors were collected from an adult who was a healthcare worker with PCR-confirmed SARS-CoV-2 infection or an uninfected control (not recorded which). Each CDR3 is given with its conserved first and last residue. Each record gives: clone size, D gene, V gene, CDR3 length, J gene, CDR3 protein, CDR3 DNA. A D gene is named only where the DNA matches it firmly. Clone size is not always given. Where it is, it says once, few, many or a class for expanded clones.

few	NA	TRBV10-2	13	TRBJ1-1	CASSESGGTEAFF	TGCGCCAGCAGTGAGTCAGGGGGGACTGAAGCTTTCTTT
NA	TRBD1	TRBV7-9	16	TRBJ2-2	CASSPHRGANTGELFF	TGTGCCAGCAGTCCTCACAGGGGGGCGAACACCGGGGAGCTGTTTTTT
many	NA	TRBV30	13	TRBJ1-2	CAWSSGVGYGYTF	TGTGCCTGGAGCTCGGGAGTAGGCTATGGCTACACCTTC
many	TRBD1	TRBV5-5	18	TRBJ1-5	CASSLEIGGTGNNQPQHF	TGTGCCAGCAGCTTGGAAATAGGGGGGACAGGCAACAATCAGCCCCAGCATTTT
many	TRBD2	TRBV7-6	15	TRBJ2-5	CASTPSGQAIGTQYF	TGTGCCAGCACCCCTAGCGGGCAGGCAATAGGGACCCAGTACTTC
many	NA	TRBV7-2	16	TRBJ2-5	CASSLKASGGRETQYF	TGTGCCAGCAGCCTAAAGGCGTCTGGAGGGCGAGAGACCCAGTACTTC
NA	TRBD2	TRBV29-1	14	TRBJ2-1	CSVEALAVGNEQFF	TGCAGCGTTGAGGCTCTAGCGGTGGGCAATGAGCAGTTCTTC
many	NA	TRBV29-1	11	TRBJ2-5	CSVGQQETQYF	TGCAGCGTTGGACAGCAAGAGACCCAGTACTTC
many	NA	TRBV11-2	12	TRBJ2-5	CASSRTQETQYF	TGTGCCAGCAGCCGCACCCAAGAGACCCAGTACTTC
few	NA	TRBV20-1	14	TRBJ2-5	CSAPSGSGQETQYF	TGCAGTGCCCCATCAGGTAGCGGCCAAGAGACCCAGTACTTC
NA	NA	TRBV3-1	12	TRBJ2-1	CASSQGGRGKFF	TGTGCCAGCAGCCAAGGAGGCAGGGGAAAGTTCTTC
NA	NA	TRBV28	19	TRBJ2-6	CASSLLTMDSRSGANVLTF	TGTGCCAGCAGTTTATTGACCATGGACAGCCGCTCGGGGGCCAACGTCCTGACTTTC
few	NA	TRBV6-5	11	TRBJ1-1	CASSSGTEAFF	TGTGCCAGCAGTTCAGGGACTGAAGCTTTCTTT
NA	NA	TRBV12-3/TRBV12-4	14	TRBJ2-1	CASSLLQGRNEQFF	TGTGCCAGCAGTTTACTACAGGGGAGGAATGAGCAGTTCTTC
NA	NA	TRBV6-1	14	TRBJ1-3	CASSEHQSGNTIYF	TGTGCCAGCAGTGAGCACCAGTCTGGAAACACCATATATTTT
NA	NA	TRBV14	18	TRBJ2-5	CASSQDRGMAAVQETQYF	TGTGCCAGCAGCCAAGATCGAGGGATGGCAGCTGTCCAGGAGACCCAGTACTTC
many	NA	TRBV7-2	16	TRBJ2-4	CASSLESARSEDIQYF	TGTGCCAGCAGCTTAGAGAGCGCCCGGTCGGAAGATATTCAGTACTTC
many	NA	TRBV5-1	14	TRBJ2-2	CASSLAPATGELFF	TGCGCCAGCAGCTTGGCCCCGGCCACCGGGGAGCTGTTTTTT
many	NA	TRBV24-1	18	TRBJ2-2	CATSDPRGGTGNTGELFF	TGTGCCACCAGTGACCCAAGGGGGGGGACAGGGAACACCGGGGAGCTGTTTTTT
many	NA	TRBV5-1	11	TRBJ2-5	CASRTGETQYF	TGCGCCAGCCGAACCGGTGAGACCCAGTACTTC
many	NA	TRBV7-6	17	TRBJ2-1	CASSLDGRLRTYNEQFF	TGTGCCAGCAGCTTAGACGGTCGCCTCCGGACCTACAATGAGCAGTTCTTC
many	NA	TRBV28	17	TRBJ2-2	CASSLWTSVRTPGSCFF	NA
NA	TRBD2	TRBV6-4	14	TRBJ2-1	CASSVASGLGEQFF	TGTGCCAGCAGTGTGGCTAGCGGGCTCGGTGAGCAGTTCTTC
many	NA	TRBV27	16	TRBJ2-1	CASSEFGRGPYNEQFF	TGTGCCAGCTCGGAATTCGGGCGGGGGCCCTACAATGAGCAGTTCTTC
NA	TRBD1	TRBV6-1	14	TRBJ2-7	CASIPGTGAYEQYF	TGTGCCAGCATACCCGGGACAGGGGCCTACGAGCAGTACTTC
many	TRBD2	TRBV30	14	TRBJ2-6	CALGLASGANVLTF	TGTGCCTTGGGACTAGCTAGTGGGGCCAACGTCCTGACTTTC
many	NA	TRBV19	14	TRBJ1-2	CASRTFGARYGYTF	TGTGCCAGTAGGACCTTCGGGGCTAGGTATGGCTACACCTTC
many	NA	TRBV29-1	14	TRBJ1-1	CSVIREFGYTEAFF	TGCAGCGTTATCAGGGAGTTCGGCTACACTGAAGCTTTCTTT
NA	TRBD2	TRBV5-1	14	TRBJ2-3	CASSLGQPGLALYF	TGCGCCAGCAGCTTAGGTCAGCCGGGACTAGCATTGTATTTT
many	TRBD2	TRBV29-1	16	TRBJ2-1	CSVVAGGIPVYNEQFF	TGCAGCGTTGTAGCGGGAGGGATCCCCGTTTACAATGAGCAGTTCTTC
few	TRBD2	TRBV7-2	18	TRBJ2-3	CASSLASKSGGATDTQYF	TGTGCCAGCAGCTTAGCGTCAAAAAGCGGGGGGGCGACAGATACGCAGTATTTT
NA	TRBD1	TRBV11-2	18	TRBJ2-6	CASSLGTGIPSGANVLTF	TGTGCCAGCAGCTTAGGGACAGGGATCCCCTCTGGGGCCAACGTCCTGACTTTC
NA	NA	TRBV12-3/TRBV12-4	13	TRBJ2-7	CASSISREGEQYF	TGTGCCAGCAGTATCTCCAGGGAAGGCGAGCAGTACTTC
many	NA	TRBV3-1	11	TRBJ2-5	CASSLSETQYF	TGTGCCAGCAGCCTATCAGAGACCCAGTACTTC
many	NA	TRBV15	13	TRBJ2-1	CATSLDSYNEQFF	TGTGCCACCAGCTTGGACTCTTACAATGAGCAGTTCTTC
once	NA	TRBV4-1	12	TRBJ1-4	CASSQDGRSLFF	TGCGCCAGCAGCCAGGACGGTCGTTCCCTGTTTTTT
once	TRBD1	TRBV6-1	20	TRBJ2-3	CASSESKYRDRGLVVDTQYF	TGTGCCAGCAGTGAAAGTAAATACCGGGACAGGGGGCTTGTAGTAGATACGCAGTATTTT
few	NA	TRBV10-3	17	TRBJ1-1	CAISESIANWANTEAFF	TGTGCCATCAGTGAGTCGATCGCCAACTGGGCGAACACTGAAGCTTTCTTT
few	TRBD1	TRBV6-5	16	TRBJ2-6	CASSGQGTAGANVLTF	TGTGCCAGCAGCGGACAGGGAACGGCTGGGGCCAACGTCCTGACTTTC